This is a list of T cell receptor beta chains from one sample in a study of T cell responses to AZD1222 COVID-19 vaccine. Clones were sequenced by immunoSEQ multiplex PCR, and TCRdb holds only the in-frame ones, with some missing. Of about 140,000 clones listed, roughly 92% were seen once; the top ten hold around 1.7%. This sample comprised peripheral blood, obtained on day 0 of AZD1222 vaccination. These receptors all come from an adult in good health. Both conserved end residues are trimmed from each CDR3. The D gene is left open where the match is weak.

V gene: TRBV27; J gene: TRBJ2-4; D gene: TRBD2; CDR3 protein: ASSLSASGRTIQY
V gene: TRBV18; J gene: TRBJ2-5; D gene: .; CDR3 protein: ASSPRQKETQY
V gene: TRBV7-3; J gene: TRBJ2-1; D gene: TRBD2; CDR3 protein: ASSSHPGLAYNEQF
V gene: TRBV5-4; J gene: TRBJ1-2; D gene: TRBD1; CDR3 protein: ASSSRDRVGYT
V gene: TRBV25-1; J gene: TRBJ2-3; D gene: TRBD2; CDR3 protein: ASSDTLAGGTDTQY
V gene: TRBV5-1; J gene: TRBJ2-6; D gene: .; CDR3 protein: ASSLQGSGANVLT
V gene: TRBV24-1; J gene: TRBJ2-7; D gene: TRBD1; CDR3 protein: ATSEGQGPYEQY
V gene: TRBV30; J gene: TRBJ1-3; D gene: .; CDR3 protein: ALETSWSSGNTIY
V gene: TRBV7-3; J gene: TRBJ1-1; D gene: .; CDR3 protein: ASSSGPSNTEAF
V gene: TRBV6-1; J gene: TRBJ1-5; D gene: .; CDR3 protein: ASSEFHGSPGGNQPQH
V gene: TRBV19; J gene: TRBJ2-3; D gene: TRBD2; CDR3 protein: ASSIGSGRAADTQY
V gene: TRBV13; J gene: TRBJ1-6; D gene: TRBD1; CDR3 protein: ASSSGQGAYNSPLH
V gene: TRBV4-1; J gene: TRBJ1-3; D gene: .; CDR3 protein: ASSQVTVGNTIY
V gene: TRBV5-4; J gene: TRBJ2-2; D gene: TRBD1; CDR3 protein: ASSSETGSGSGELF
V gene: TRBV5-5; J gene: TRBJ1-2; D gene: .; CDR3 protein: ASSLFRGRDGYT
V gene: TRBV24-1; J gene: TRBJ2-7; D gene: .; CDR3 protein: ATSANDRTYEQY
V gene: TRBV5-3; J gene: TRBJ1-4; D gene: .; CDR3 protein: ARSSGDTNEKLF
V gene: TRBV9; J gene: TRBJ2-1; D gene: .; CDR3 protein: ASSPRDGHYNEQF
V gene: TRBV28; J gene: TRBJ2-1; D gene: .; CDR3 protein: ASSFGLSGYNEQF
V gene: TRBV6-5; J gene: TRBJ2-3; D gene: .; CDR3 protein: ASSYQAFTDTQY
V gene: TRBV5-6; J gene: TRBJ2-7; D gene: TRBD2; CDR3 protein: ASSFGGLAGEEGYEQY
V gene: TRBV3-1/TRBV3-2; J gene: TRBJ2-3; D gene: TRBD2; CDR3 protein: ASRRTSGTTDTQY
V gene: TRBV10-3; J gene: TRBJ2-3; D gene: TRBD1; CDR3 protein: AISESPYRGLGTDTQY
V gene: TRBV11-2; J gene: TRBJ2-7; D gene: .; CDR3 protein: ASSADPRRRWYEQY
V gene: TRBV5-1; J gene: TRBJ1-3; D gene: TRBD1; CDR3 protein: ASSAGGFTGNTIY
V gene: TRBV5-1; J gene: TRBJ1-5; D gene: .; CDR3 protein: ASSEEGQVNQPQH
V gene: TRBV3-1/TRBV3-2; J gene: TRBJ2-1; D gene: .; CDR3 protein: ASSQGVGHYNEQF
V gene: TRBV28; J gene: TRBJ2-1; D gene: .; CDR3 protein: ASSFGHNEQF
V gene: TRBV5-1; J gene: TRBJ2-2; D gene: TRBD2; CDR3 protein: ASRLAVTGELF
V gene: TRBV5-1; J gene: TRBJ2-2; D gene: TRBD1; CDR3 protein: ASSPRPGTGTGELF
V gene: TRBV27; J gene: TRBJ1-2; D gene: TRBD1; CDR3 protein: ASSLGQGYGYT
V gene: TRBV27; J gene: TRBJ2-4; D gene: .; CDR3 protein: ASSPPSYGTKNIQY
V gene: TRBV28; J gene: TRBJ1-1; D gene: .; CDR3 protein: ASSFPIGGVNTEAF
V gene: TRBV5-1; J gene: TRBJ2-1; D gene: TRBD1; CDR3 protein: ASSIGTAGYNEQF
V gene: TRBV5-6; J gene: TRBJ1-2; D gene: .; CDR3 protein: ASSRPGLRSYGYT
V gene: TRBV5-6; J gene: TRBJ2-5; D gene: .; CDR3 protein: ASSLMHLVGYAEETQY
V gene: TRBV9; J gene: TRBJ1-3; D gene: .; CDR3 protein: ASSEGFRGNTIY